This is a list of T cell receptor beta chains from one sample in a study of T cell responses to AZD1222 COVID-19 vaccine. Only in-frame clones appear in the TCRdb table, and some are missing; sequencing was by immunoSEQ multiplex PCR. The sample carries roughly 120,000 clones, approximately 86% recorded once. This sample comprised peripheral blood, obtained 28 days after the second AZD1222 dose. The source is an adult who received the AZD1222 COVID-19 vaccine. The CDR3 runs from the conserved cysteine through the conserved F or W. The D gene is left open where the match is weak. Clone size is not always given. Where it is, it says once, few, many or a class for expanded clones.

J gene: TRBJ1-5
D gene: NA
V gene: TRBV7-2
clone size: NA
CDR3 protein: CASSLDGRSNQPQHF
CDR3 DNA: TGTGCCAGCAGCTTAGACGGGCGTAGCAATCAGCCCCAGCATTTT

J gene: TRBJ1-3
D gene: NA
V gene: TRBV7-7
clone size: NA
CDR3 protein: CASSFSMGNTIYF
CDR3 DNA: TGTGCTAGCAGCTTCAGTATGGGAAACACCATATATTTT

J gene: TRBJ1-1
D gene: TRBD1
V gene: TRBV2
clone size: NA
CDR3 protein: CASRTGINTEAFF
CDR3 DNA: TGTGCCAGCAGGACAGGGATCAACACTGAAGCTTTCTTT

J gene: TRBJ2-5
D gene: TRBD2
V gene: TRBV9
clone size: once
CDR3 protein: CASSPFGGGQETQYF
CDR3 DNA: TGTGCCAGCAGCCCGTTCGGGGGGGGCCAAGAGACCCAGTACTTC

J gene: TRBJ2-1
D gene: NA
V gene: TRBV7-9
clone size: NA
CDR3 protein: CASSSLGSNEQFF
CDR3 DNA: TGTGCCAGCAGCTCCTTGGGATCGAATGAGCAGTTCTTC

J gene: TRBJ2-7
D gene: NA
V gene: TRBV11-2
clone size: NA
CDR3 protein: CASSLVPYEQYF
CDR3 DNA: TGTGCCAGCAGCTTAGTACCCTACGAGCAGTACTTC

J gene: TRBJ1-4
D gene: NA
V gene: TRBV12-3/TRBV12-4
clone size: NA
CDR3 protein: CASRRSTNEKLFF
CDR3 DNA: TGTGCCAGCAGAAGATCAACTAATGAAAAACTGTTTTTT

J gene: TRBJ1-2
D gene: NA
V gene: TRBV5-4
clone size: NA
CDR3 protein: CASSATWVGGYTF
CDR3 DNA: TGTGCCAGCAGCGCCACTTGGGTCGGTGGCTACACCTTC

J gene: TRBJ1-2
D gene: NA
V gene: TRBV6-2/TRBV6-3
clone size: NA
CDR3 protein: CASSYSAGNGYTF
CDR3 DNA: TGTGCCAGCAGTTACTCGGCTGGAAATGGCTACACCTTC

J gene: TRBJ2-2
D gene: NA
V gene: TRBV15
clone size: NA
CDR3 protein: CATSEGPSDGELFF
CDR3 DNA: TGTGCCACCAGCGAGGGGCCTAGCGACGGGGAGCTGTTTTTT

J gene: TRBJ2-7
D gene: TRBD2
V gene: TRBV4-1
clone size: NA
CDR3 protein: CASSQEGGSSEQYF
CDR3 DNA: TGCGCCAGCAGCCAAGAGGGGGGGAGTAGTGAGCAGTACTTC

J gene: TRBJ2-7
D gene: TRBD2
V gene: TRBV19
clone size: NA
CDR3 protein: CASSIFPAGSYEQYF
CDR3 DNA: TGTGCCAGTAGTATCTTTCCAGCGGGGTCCTACGAGCAGTACTTC

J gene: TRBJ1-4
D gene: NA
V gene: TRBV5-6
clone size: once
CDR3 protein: CASSSLGTLATNEKLFF
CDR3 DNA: TGTGCCAGCAGCTCACTCGGGACTTTAGCAACTAATGAAAAACTGTTTTTT

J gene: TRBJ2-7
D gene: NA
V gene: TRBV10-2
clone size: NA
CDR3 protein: CASSDPGGDSSSYEQYF
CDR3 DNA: TGCGCCAGCAGTGACCCCGGGGGGGACAGCTCATCCTACGAGCAGTACTTC

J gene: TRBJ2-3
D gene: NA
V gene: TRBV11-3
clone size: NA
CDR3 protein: CASSLGDPWDSGTDTQYF
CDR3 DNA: TGTGCCAGCAGCTTAGGGGATCCGTGGGACTCGGGCACAGATACGCAGTATTTT

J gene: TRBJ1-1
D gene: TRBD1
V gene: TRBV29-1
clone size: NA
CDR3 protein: CSVEGDRGVPEAFF
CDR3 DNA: TGCAGCGTGGAGGGAGACAGGGGAGTCCCTGAAGCTTTCTTT

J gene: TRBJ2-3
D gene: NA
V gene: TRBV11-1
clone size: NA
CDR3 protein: CASSLVYGGGTDTQYF
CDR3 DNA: TGTGCCAGCAGCTTAGTATATGGAGGGGGCACAGATACGCAGTATTTT

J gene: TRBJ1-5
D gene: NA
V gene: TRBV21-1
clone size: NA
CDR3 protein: CASSRGSNQPQHF
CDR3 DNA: TGTGCCAGCAGCAGAGGGAGCAATCAGCCCCAGCATTTT

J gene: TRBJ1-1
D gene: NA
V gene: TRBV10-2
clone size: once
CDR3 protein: CASSTQGYTEAFF
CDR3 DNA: TGCGCCAGCAGTACACAGGGTTACACTGAAGCTTTCTTT

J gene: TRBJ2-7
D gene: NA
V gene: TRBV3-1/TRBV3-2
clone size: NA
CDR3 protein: CASSQVYEQYF
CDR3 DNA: TGTGCCAGCAGCCAAGTCTACGAGCAGTACTTC

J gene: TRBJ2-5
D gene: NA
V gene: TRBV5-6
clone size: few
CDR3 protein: CASSLAGGPTETQYF
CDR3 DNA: TGTGCCAGCAGCTTGGCGGGGGGCCCAACCGAGACCCAGTACTTC

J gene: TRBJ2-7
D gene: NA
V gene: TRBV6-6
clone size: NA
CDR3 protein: CASCWGYEQYF
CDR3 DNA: TGTGCCAGCTGTTGGGGCTACGAGCAGTACTTC

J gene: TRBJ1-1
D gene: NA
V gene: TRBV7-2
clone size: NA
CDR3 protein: CASSSGPNTEAFF
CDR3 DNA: TGTGCCAGCAGCTCGGGACCGAACACTGAAGCTTTCTTT

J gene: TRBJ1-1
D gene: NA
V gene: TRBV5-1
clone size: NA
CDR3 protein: CASSRDIATNTEAFF
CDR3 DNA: TGCGCCAGCAGTCGAGATATTGCGACGAACACTGAAGCTTTCTTT

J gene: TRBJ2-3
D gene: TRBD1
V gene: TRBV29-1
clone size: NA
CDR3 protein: CSVRDQGATDTQYF
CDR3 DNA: TGCAGCGTTAGGGATCAGGGGGCTACAGATACGCAGTATTTT

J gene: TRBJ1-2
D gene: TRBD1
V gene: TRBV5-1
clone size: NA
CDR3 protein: CASSWETGYYGYTF
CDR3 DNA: TGCGCCAGCAGCTGGGAGACAGGGTACTATGGCTACACCTTC

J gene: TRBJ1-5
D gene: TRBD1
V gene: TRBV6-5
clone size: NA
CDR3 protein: CASSSTGAGNQPQHF
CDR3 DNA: TGTGCCAGCAGTTCGACAGGGGCGGGCAATCAGCCCCAGCATTTT

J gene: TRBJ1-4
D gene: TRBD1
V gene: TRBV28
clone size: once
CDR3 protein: CASSSLDRAWVNEKLFF
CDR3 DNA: TGTGCCAGCAGTTCCCTTGACAGGGCTTGGGTCAATGAAAAACTGTTTTTT

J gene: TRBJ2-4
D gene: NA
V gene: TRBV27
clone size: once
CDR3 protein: CASSPFPTGRGGDIQYF
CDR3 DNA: TGTGCCAGCAGTCCCTTCCCGACAGGGAGGGGTGGGGACATTCAGTACTTC

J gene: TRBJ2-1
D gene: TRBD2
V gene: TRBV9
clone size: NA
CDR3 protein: CASSVAGGPYNEQFF
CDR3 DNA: TGTGCCAGCAGCGTAGCGGGGGGGCCCTACAATGAGCAGTTCTTC

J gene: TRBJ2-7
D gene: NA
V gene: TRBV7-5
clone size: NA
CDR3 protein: CARSRGNLISEQYF
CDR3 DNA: TGTGCCAGAAGCCGCGGGAACTTGATCTCCGAGCAGTACTTC

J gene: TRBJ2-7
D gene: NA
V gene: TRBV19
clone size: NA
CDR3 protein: CASIHEQYF
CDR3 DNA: TGTGCCAGTATCCACGAGCAGTACTTC

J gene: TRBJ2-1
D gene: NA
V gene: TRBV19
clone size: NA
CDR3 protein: CASSVLRGNEQFF
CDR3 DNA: TGTGCCAGTAGTGTCCTCAGGGGCAATGAGCAGTTCTTC

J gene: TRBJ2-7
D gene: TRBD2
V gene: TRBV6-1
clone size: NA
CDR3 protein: CASSGGSYEQYF
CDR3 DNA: TGTGCCTCATCGGGGGGCTCCTACGAGCAGTACTTC

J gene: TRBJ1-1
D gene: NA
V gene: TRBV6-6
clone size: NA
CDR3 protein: CASSYSIPLEIF
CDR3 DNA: TGTGCCAGCAGTTACTCGATCCCCCTTGAGATCTTT

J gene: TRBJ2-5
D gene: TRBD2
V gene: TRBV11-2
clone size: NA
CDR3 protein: CASSLDSGLAGPQYF
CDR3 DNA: TGTGCCAGCAGCTTAGATAGTGGGCTAGCGGGTCCCCAGTACTTC

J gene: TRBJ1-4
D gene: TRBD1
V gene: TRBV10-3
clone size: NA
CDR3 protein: CAISRTGEEKLFF
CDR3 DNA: TGTGCCATCAGTCGGACAGGGGAAGAAAAACTGTTTTTT

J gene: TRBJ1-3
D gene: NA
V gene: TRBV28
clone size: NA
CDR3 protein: CASRGAGLSGNTIYF
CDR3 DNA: TGTGCCAGCAGAGGGGCAGGGCTCTCTGGAAACACCATATATTTT

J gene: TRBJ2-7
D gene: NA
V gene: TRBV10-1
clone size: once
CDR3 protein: CASSGGDEQYF
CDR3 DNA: TGCGCCAGCAGTGGAGGCGACGAGCAGTACTTC

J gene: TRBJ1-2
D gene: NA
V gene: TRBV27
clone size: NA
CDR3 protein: CASSLRSAPNYGYTF
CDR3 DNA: TGTGCCAGCAGTTTAAGGTCCGCTCCTAACTATGGCTACACCTTC

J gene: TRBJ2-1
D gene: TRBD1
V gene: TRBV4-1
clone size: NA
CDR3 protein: CASSQDRPGQMYNEQFF
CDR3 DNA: TGCGCCAGCAGCCAAGATAGGCCGGGACAGATGTACAATGAGCAGTTCTTC

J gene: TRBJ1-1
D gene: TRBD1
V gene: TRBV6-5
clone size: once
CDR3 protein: CASSRDRGGTEAFF
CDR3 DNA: TGTGCCAGCAGTCGGGACAGGGGTGGAACTGAAGCTTTCTTT

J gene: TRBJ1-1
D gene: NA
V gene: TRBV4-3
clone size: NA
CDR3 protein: CASSQEWRGTAFF
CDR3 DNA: TGCGCCAGCAGCCAAGAATGGCGGGGTACAGCTTTCTTT

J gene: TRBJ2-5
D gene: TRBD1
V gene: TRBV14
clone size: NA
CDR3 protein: CASSQVNRGPRETQYF
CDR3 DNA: TGTGCCAGCAGCCAAGTTAACAGGGGTCCGCGGGAGACCCAGTACTTC

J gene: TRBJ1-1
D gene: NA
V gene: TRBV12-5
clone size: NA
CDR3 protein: CASGSWGNYAEAFF
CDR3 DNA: TGTGCTAGTGGCAGTTGGGGTAATTACGCTGAAGCTTTCTTT

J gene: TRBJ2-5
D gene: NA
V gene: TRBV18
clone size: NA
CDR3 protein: CASSPTWQETQYF
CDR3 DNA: TGTGCCAGCTCACCGACGTGGCAAGAGACCCAGTACTTC

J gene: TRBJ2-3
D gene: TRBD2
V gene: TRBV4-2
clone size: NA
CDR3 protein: CASSHLPGTSTDTQYF
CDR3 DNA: TGTGCCAGCAGCCACCTCCCCGGGACTAGTACTGATACGCAGTATTTT

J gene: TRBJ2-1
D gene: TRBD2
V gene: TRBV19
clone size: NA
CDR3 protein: CASEPISGGPVF
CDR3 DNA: TGTGCCAGCGAACCCATTAGCGGGGGTCCGGTCTTC

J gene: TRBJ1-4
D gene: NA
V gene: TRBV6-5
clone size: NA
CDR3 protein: CASSLDIRRGEKLFF
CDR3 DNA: TGTGCCAGCAGCTTAGACATCCGACGGGGTGAAAAACTGTTTTTT

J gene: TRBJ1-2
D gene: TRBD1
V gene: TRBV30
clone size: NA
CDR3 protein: CAWLGQRTYGYTF
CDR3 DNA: TGTGCCTGGCTGGGACAGCGGACCTATGGCTACACCTTC

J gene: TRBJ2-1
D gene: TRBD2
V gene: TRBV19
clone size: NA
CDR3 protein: CASSLGGAYNEQFF
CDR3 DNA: TGTGCCAGTAGTCTCGGGGGGGCTTACAATGAGCAGTTCTTC

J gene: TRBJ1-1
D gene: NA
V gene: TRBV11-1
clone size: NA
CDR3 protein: CASSLGLNTEAFF
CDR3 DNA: TGTGCCAGCAGCTTAGGCCTGAACACTGAAGCTTTCTTT

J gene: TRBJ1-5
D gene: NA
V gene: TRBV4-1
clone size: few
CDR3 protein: CASSQASTLSFQPQHF
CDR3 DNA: TGCGCCAGCAGCCAAGCCTCAACCCTTAGTTTTCAGCCCCAGCATTTT

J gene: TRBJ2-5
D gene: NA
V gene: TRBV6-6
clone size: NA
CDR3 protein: CASKRREETQYF
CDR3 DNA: TGTGCCAGCAAACGCAGGGAGGAGACCCAGTACTTC

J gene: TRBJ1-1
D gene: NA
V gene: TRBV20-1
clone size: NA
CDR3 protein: CSARRETEAFF
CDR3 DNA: TGCAGTGCTAGGAGGGAAACTGAAGCTTTCTTT

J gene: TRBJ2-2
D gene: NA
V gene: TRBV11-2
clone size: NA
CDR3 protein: CASSSTNTGELFF
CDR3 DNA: TGTGCCAGCAGCTCGACGAACACCGGGGAGCTGTTTTTT

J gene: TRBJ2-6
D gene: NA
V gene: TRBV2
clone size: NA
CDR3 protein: CASSERKAGPRSGANVLTF
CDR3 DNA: TGTGCCAGCAGTGAACGGAAGGCGGGCCCCCGTTCTGGGGCCAACGTCCTGACTTTC

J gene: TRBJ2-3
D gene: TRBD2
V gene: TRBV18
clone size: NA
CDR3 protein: CASSPPGLAPASTDTQYF
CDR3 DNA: TGTGCCAGCTCACCACCGGGACTAGCGCCTGCTAGCACAGATACGCAGTATTTT